This T cell receptor beta chain was documented in a study of T cells in localized non-small cell lung cancer. The CDR3 consists of 13 residues. Trimming took 6 bases from V and 3 from J, leaving 9 bases between them. CDR1 and CDR2 from the germline V gene are MNHEY and SVGAGI. Here immunoSEQ multiplex PCR was the method, and the copy in TCRdb shows in-frame clones only, minus some. The profile shows tens of thousands of clones, around 79% of them singletons. The chain combines TRBV6-5 with TRBJ1-5; D gene uncertain. The sample in question was PBMCs, obtained before any cancer treatment. The TCR originated in a woman aged 35 to 75 with stage II squamous cell lung carcinoma. DNA for the CDR3: TGTGCCAGCAGCTCCCGCGACAATCAGCCCCAGCATTTT. Protein: CASSSRDNQPQHF.